This TCR beta chain was identified in a study of regulatory T cells in long-lasting Graves disease. Time point defined: persistent/refractory GD, antithyroid drugs over 5 years with positive TRAb. Construction of the TCR library relied on RNA isolated from PBMCs. Of note for this clonotype: A much larger clone lies a single base off, so this may be a read error.

Germline V CDR1 and CDR2: SQVTM, ANQGSEA. This CDR3 spans 12 amino acids. TCR beta libraries were built with iRepertoire HTBI primers and Arm-PCR of CDR3 regions. TCRdb re-called the multiplex PCR reads through MiXCR, storing one row per CDR3 protein. The sample records 400,000 to 500,000 distinct CDR3 sequences, around 23% being singletons. The V gene is TRBV29-1, the J gene TRBJ1-1; 8 nucleotides align to TRBD1. The sequence was obtained from a female donor with Graves disease. The sequences come from peripheral blood mononuclear cells (PBMCs), collected when the disease was refractory, from a patient treated with antithyroid drugs. CDR3 coding DNA: TGCAGTCACCAGGGGACAGGCCCTGAAGCTTTCTTT. This gives the protein CSHQGTGPEAFF.